This T cell receptor (beta chain) was identified during a study of cytomegalovirus exposure and HLA in healthy donors (dated by TCRdb to about 2017). Turning to the overall study: In an earlier analysis of under 600 of the donors, 276 Gb of sequence data and 90 million to 130 million unique TCR beta sequences from about 179 million T cells were reported. In the later analysis, no new phenotypic data were used to find candidate immune exposures; instead, reliance was placed on TCR beta sequences and their occurrence across donors. The study profiled the T cell repertoires of hundreds of subjects by immunosequencing and related them to cytomegalovirus serostatus. The number of donors typed differed by locus, with about 629-630 for A, B, C, DRB1 and DQB1, more than 500 for DQA1, 600 to 610 for DPA1, and some 440 for DPB1. An earlier analysis of a few hundred of the donors applied high-throughput TCR beta sequencing to assess whether each TCR beta V gene segment acted as functional or pseudogenic. The study aimed to test whether signatures of past pathogen exposure could be identified by cataloging public T cell receptors. High-throughput TCR immunosequencing, statistical association of individual TCRs with disease status, and machine learning were combined to predict cytomegalovirus infection status. Because of strong linkage in the cohort, a few DR-DQ haplotypes were treated as single units for association and clustering. Across about 370 genotyped donors of the cohort, an average of about 200,000 unique TCR beta nucleotide sequences per donor were sequenced, and around 20% of those sequences were non-productive. All discovery cohort repertoires had been generated using a single sequencing platform. HLA typing covered class I and class II loci at four-digit resolution. A later genetic analysis used genome-wide SNP genotypes for about three fifths of the 666 donors, treating that subset as a discovery cohort. Of the roughly 410 genotyped donors, 70% to 90% were placed in the genetic ancestry cluster associated with self-reported Caucasian donors. An early release covering 550 to 700 HLA-typed donors comprised approximately 290 gigabases of sequencing data and tens of millions of unique TCR sequences. Donor age, sex, ethnicity and CMV serostatus were compiled alongside the repertoire data. A separate validation cohort of over 95 different subjects was used in addition to the roughly 670-subject first cohort. In a later analysis, previously published TCR beta repertoires from about 640 donors were re-analyzed and high-resolution HLA genotyping was added so that TCR occurrence patterns could be studied. Points the paper makes about the study in general: CMV serostatus was the only immune exposure information available for the cohort. The sequencing pipeline was judged likely to have produced a cluster of highly shared sequence variants as a technical artifact. At a false discovery rate of 0.05, a later analysis linked some 17,000 TCR beta sequences to specific HLA alleles. Strong co-occurrence of HLA alleles, especially DR and DQ, made assigning TCR associations to individual alleles difficult. In this cohort, only TCR beta chains were sequenced, and detectable features were limited by the absence of alpha or paired-chain data. Because counts were too low, fewer than 20 rarely observed V segments, including chromosome 9 orphons, were excluded from the earlier analysis of a few hundred of the donors. V-gene and J-gene trimming of TCR beta chains was associated with a missense DCLRE1C variant in a later genetic analysis, and the association was replicated in an independent cohort. In a later analysis, HLA-associated TCR beta chains were found to be more clonally expanded and to have lower generation probabilities than equally common non-associated chains. In an earlier analysis of 587 of the donors, most TCR beta V segments appeared in productive rearrangements about 87% or about 30% of the time, broadly matching IMGT annotations. According to the authors, the approach could potentially be generalized to other disease states and immunological phenotypes. The classifier was reported to diagnose cytomegalovirus status with high specificity and sensitivity in both the original and validation cohorts. In a later genetic analysis, fewer N-insertions in productive TCRs were reported among donors in an Asian-associated ancestry cluster than the roughly 710-donor mean. Linkage disequilibrium might explain the correlated functional status among segregating V segments, but an unknown experimental factor could not be ruled out. A few of the identified cytomegalovirus-associated TCR beta chains were confirmed in vitro to be specific for cytomegalovirus antigens. In a later analysis, the rate of TCR association differed among HLA loci, with DRB1 alleles having the most associated TCRs and HLA-C alleles having the fewest. Most CMV-associated TCR beta chains appeared to be HLA-restricted in a later analysis, and the HLA associations seemed to be driven largely by CMV exposure. The study listed 150 to 200 TCR beta chains as associated with cytomegalovirus. Most TCR sequences were observed very rarely across donors, whereas some public TCRs were present in many individuals. The presence/absence analyses assumed that sequencing depth was roughly uniform across donors, and that assumption may not be true. A later analysis reported that several top co-occurrence clusters appeared linked to parvovirus B19, influenza, CMV and Epstein-Barr virus. A further reported finding was that TCR beta sequences accurately predicted the HLA-A and HLA-B alleles for most subjects in the first cohort. Some IMGT-functional V segments, including TRBV6-2 and TRBV6-3, could not be told apart with the 87-base-pair reads, so those segments were excluded. Because HLA typing was unavailable for some donors at each locus, only the typed subset was used in association tests.

For CDR1 and CDR2, the germline V gene (reference sequence) lists SGHNT and YYREEE. There are 17 amino acids in the CDR3, from cysteine to phenylalanine inclusive. The entry retains the CDR3 DNA only, 51 bases that are in frame from base 1. Relative to germline, V is missing 0 bases and J is missing 8 bases, with 13 bases of the junction outside any gene match. A note on this clone: Its antigen is currently not known. Qualities for individual bases were not recorded, and no much larger clone is one base off.

The cohort consisted of some 670 healthy bone marrow donors. Cohort members were all nominally healthy when sampled, although unrecorded immune exposures were likely present. The donor was CMV seronegative and belonged to the group of 352 seronegative cohort members. Every donor gave a peripheral blood sample, and the peripheral blood mononuclear cells from that sample were used for TCR beta sequencing. The Qiagen DNeasy Blood Extraction Kit was used to extract genomic DNA from the blood cell samples. The library came from the immunoSEQ multiplex PCR assay. The multiplex PCR relied on a mix of 60 forward primers for TCR Vbeta segments and 13 reverse primers for TCR Jbeta segments. The CDR3 region of rearranged TCR beta genes was amplified from genomic DNA with a multiplex PCR assay. On the Illumina HiSeq System, the amplified TCR beta libraries were sequenced as 87-base-pair reads. Regarding the original processing steps: A later analysis counted about 80 million unique TCR beta chains across the approximately 700 repertoires, and roughly 11 million of these chains were shared by at least two donors. Raw reads were error-corrected and collapsed into unique sequences with a nearest-neighbor algorithm that merged closely related sequences to remove PCR and sequencing errors. Alignment of CDR3 sequences to IMGT reference sequences was used to assign V, D and J gene segments. Each retained sequence needed at least a six-nucleotide match to both a V gene segment and a J gene segment. A rearrangement was called productive if the CDR3 had no stop codons and remained in frame with V and J, and every other rearrangement was called non-productive. CDR3 was defined according to IMGT convention as the region running from the second conserved V-encoded cysteine to the conserved J-encoded phenylalanine. The earlier analysis of a few hundred of the donors excluded any sequence lacking an unambiguous match to a single V gene segment. An earlier analysis of a few hundred of the donors called V segments functional above 56.7% productive rearrangements and segregating when the between-donor standard deviation exceeded 5%. A statistical classification framework was built to diagnose cytomegalovirus status from the catalog of TCR beta chain sequences. A later analysis assigned V and J genes by comparing TCR nucleotide sequences with IMGT/GENE-DB human TR gene sequences. A later analysis assigned CDR3 sequences and most-parsimonious VDJ recombination scenarios with the TCRdist pipeline. In a later analysis, every TCR beta chain was defined by the combination of its CDR3 amino acid sequence and its V-gene family, and reads without a unique V-gene family were dropped. As a way to deal with suspected cross-contamination and a sequencing artifact, a later analysis dropped 450 to 600 nucleotide sequences that were highly shared and had low generation probability. For each public chain, a later analysis derived a clonal expansion index from normalized ranks of inferred template counts within each repertoire. A later analysis computed generation probabilities with a VDJ recombination model fitted to out-of-frame rearrangements, and checked the results against IGoR. In a later analysis, hypergeometric tests were used to score TCR-TCR, TCR-HLA and TCR-CMV co-occurrence, with a repertoire-size bias correction applied to TCR pairs. To estimate false discovery rates, a later analysis permuted the HLA or CMV assignments 20 times. In a later analysis, co-occurring TCRs were grouped using DBSCAN, and TCRdist sequence similarity was added for clustering within HLA-allele-positive subsets. For co-occurrence clustering, repertoires with fewer than 30,000 or more than 120,000 public chains were excluded, along with a handful of repertoires with anomalous nucleotide sharing. This immuneACCESS table, as held by TCRdb, lists in-frame sequences with V and J called but not all clones. Of the missing ones, under half trace to an unresolved V gene in checked studies; the others have no known cause. Clone size and V and J calls were adopted from that table, with D and trimming inferred from the DNA. The table for this sample lists 180,000 or so clones; about 83% of them were counted only once. The ten largest clonotypes hold approximately 2.9% of the sample.

The rearrangement joined TRBV5-4 to TRBJ2-3; 9 nucleotides in the junction match TRBD2. The sample was PBMCs. The TCR comes from a female donor in good health and CMV-seronegative. The DNA sequence is given as TGTGCCAGCAGCTTGGAGGGGTCTGCGGGGGGGCAGGGTACGCAGTATTTT. It translates to CASSLEGSAGGQGTQYF.